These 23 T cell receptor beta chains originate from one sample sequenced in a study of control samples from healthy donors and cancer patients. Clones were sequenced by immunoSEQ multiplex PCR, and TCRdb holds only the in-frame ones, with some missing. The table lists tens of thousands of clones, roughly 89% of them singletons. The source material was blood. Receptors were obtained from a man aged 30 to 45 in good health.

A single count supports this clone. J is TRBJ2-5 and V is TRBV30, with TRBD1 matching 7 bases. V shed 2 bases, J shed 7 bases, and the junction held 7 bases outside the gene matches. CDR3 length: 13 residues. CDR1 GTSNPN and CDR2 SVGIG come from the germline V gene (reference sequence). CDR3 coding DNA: TGTGCCTGGAGTCCACAGCCAGGGGGGACCCAGTACTTC. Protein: CAWSPQPGGTQYF. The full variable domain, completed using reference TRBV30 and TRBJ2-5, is SQTIHQWPATLVQPVGSPLSLECTVEGTSNPNLYWYRQAAGRGLQLLFYSVGIGQISSEVPQNLSASRPQDRQFILSSKKLLLSDSGFYLCAWSPQPGGTQYFGPGTRLLVL.

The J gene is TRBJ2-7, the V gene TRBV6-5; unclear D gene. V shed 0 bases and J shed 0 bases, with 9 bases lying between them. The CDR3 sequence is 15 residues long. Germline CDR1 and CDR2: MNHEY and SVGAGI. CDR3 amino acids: CASSYSPKSSYEQYF. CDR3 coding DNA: TGTGCCAGCAGTTACTCGCCGAAGAGCTCCTACGAGCAGTACTTC.

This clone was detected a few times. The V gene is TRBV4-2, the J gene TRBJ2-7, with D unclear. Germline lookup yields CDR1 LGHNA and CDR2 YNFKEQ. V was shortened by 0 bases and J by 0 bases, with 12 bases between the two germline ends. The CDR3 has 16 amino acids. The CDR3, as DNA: TGTGCCAGCAGCCAAGAGTCCAGCCCATTCTCCTACGAGCAGTACTTC. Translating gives CASSQESSPFSYEQYF.

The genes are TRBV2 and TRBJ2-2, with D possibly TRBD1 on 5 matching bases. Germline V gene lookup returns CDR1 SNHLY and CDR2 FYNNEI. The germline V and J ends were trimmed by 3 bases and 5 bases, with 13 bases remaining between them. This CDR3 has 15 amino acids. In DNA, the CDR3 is TGTGCCAGCAGTGACCCCTCAAGGGGTACCGGGGAGCTGTTTTTT. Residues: CASSDPSRGTGELFF.

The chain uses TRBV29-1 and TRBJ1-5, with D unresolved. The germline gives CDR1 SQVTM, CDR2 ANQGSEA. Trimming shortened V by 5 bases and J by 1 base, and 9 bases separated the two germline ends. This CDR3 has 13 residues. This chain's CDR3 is CSVQVSSNQPQHF. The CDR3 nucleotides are TGCAGCGTTCAGGTGTCCAGCAATCAGCCCCAGCATTTT. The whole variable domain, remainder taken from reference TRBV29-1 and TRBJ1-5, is SAVISQKPSRDICQRGTSLTIQCQVDSQVTMMFWYRQQPGQSLTLIATANQGSEATYESGFVIDKFPISRPNLTFSTLTVSNMSPEDSSIYLCSVQVSSNQPQHFGDGTRLSIL.

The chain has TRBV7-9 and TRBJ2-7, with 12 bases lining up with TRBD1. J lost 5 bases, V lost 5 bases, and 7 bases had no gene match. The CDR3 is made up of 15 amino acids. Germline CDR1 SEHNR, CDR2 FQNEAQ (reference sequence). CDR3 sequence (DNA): TGTGCCAGCAGCCTCGGGACAGGGGGCCTGGACGAGCAGTACTTC. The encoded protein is CASSLGTGGLDEQYF.

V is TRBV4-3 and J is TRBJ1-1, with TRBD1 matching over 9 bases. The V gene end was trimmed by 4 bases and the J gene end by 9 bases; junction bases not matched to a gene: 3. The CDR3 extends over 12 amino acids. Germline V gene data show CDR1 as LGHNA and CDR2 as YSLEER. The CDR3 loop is CASSLDRGKAFF. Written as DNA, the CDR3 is TGCGCCAGCAGCCTAGACAGGGGGAAAGCTTTCTTT.

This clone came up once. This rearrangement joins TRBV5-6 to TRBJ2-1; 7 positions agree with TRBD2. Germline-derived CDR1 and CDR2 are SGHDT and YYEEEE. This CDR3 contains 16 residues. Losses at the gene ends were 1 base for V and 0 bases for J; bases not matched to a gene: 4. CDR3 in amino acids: CASSLTGTNSYNEQFF. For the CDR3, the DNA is TGTGCCAGCAGCTTGACCGGGACTAACTCCTACAATGAGCAGTTCTTC.

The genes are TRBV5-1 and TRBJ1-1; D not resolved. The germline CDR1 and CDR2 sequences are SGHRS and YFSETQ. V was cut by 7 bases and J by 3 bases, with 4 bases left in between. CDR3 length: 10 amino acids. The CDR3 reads CASVDTEAFF. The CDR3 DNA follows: TGCGCCAGCGTCGACACTGAAGCTTTCTTT.

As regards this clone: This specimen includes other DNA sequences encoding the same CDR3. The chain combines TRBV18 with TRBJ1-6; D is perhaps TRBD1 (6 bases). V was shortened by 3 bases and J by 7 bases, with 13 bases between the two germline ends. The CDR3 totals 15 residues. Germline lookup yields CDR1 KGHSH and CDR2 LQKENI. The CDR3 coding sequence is TGTGCCAGCTCACCGTACCGGACAGAGAATTCACCCCTCCACTTT. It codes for CASSPYRTENSPLHF. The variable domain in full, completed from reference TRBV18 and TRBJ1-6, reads NAGVMQNPRHLVRRRGQEARLRCSPMKGHSHVYWYRQLPEEGLKFMVYLQKENIIDESGMPKERFSAEFPKEGPSILRIQQVVRGDSAAYFCASSPYRTENSPLHFGNGTRLTVT.

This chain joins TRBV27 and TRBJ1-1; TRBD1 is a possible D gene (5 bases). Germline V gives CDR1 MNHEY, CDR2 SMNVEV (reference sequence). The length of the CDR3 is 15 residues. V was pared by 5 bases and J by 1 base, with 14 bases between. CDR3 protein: CASSPLDNPNTEAFF. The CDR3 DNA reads TGTGCCAGCAGTCCTTTGGACAACCCGAACACTGAAGCTTTCTTT.

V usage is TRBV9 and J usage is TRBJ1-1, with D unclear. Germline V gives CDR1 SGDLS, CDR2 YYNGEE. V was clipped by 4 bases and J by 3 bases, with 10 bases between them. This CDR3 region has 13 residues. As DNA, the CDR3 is TGTGCCAGCAGCTTCGGACGGGACACTGAAGCTTTCTTT. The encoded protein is CASSFGRDTEAFF.

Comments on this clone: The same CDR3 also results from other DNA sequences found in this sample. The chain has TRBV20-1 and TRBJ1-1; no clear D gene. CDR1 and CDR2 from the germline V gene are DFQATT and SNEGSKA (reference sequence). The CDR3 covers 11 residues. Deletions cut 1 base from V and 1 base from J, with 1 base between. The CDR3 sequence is CSARGNTEAFF. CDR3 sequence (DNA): TGCAGTGCTAGAGGGAACACTGAAGCTTTCTTT.

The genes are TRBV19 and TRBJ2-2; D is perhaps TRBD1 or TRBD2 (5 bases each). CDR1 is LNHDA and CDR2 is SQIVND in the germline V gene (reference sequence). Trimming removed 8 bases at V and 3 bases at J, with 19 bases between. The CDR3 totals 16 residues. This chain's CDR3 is CASSFRLRGDTGELFF. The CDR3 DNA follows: TGTGCCAGTTCTTTTAGACTGAGAGGGGACACCGGGGAGCTGTTTTTT.

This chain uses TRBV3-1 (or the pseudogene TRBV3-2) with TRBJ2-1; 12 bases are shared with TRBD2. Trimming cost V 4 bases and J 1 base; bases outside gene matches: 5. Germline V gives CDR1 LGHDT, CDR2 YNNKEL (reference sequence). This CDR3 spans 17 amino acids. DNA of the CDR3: TGTGCCAGCAGCCGGACTAGCGGGGTTTCTTCCTACAATGAGCAGTTCTTC. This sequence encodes CASSRTSGVSSYNEQFF.

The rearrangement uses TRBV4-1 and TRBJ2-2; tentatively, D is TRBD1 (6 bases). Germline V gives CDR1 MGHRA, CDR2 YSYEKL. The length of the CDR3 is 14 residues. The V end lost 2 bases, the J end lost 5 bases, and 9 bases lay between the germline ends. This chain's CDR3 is CASSQSTGTGELFF. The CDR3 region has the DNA TGCGCCAGCAGCCAATCTACAGGGACCGGGGAGCTGTTTTTT.

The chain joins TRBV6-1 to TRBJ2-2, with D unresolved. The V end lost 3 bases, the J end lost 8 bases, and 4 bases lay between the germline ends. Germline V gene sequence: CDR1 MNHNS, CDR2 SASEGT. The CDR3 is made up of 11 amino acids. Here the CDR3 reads CASSDKGELFF. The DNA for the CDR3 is TGTGCCAGCAGTGATAAAGGGGAGCTGTTTTTT.

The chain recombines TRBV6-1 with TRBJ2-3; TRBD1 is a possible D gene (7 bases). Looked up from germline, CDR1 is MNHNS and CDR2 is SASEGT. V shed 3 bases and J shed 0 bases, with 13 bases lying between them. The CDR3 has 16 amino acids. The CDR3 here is CASSEEGQYSTDTQYF. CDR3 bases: TGTGCCAGCAGTGAGGAGGGACAGTATAGCACAGATACGCAGTATTTT.

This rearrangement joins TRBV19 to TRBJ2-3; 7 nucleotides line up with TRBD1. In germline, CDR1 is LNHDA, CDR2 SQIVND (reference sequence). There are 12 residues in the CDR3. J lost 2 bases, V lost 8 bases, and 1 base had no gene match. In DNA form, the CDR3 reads TGTGCCAGTGGGACAGTCACAGATACGCAGTATTTT. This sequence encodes CASGTVTDTQYF.

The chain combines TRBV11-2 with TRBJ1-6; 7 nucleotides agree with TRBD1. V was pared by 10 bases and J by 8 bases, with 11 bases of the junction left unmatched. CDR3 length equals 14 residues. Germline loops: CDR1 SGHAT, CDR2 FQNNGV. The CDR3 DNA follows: TGTGCCACCGAAATCGGGACAGCATATTCACCCCTCCACTTT. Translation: CATEIGTAYSPLHF.

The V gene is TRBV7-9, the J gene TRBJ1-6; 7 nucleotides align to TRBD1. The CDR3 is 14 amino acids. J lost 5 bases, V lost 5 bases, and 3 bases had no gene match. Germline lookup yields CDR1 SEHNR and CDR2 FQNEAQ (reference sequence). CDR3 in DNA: TGTGCCAGCAGCCGGGACAGCAATAATTCACCCCTCCACTTT. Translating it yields CASSRDSNNSPLHF. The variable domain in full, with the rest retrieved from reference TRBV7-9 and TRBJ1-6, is DTGVSQNPRHKITKRGQNVTFRCDPISEHNRLYWYRQTLGQGPEFLTYFQNEAQLEKSRLLSDRFSAERPKGSFSTLEIQRTEQGDSAMYLCASSRDSNNSPLHFGNGTRLTVT.

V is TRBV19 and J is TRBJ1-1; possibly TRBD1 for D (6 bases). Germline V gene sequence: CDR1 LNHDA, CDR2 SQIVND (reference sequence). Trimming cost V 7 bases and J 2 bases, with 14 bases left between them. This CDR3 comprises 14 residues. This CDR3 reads CASNEGGANTEAFF. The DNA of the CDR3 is TGTGCCAGTAACGAAGGGGGGGCTAACACTGAAGCTTTCTTT.

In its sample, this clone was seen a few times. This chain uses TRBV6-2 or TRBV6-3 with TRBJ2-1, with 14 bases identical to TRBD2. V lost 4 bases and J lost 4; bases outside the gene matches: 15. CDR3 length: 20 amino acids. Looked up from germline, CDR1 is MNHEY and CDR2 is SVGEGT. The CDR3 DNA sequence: TGTGCCAGCAGTTCCGGTGACTGGTTCAGACTAGCGGGGGGGTACAATGAGCAGTTCTTC. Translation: CASSSGDWFRLAGGYNEQFF.